The rows below give T cell receptor beta chains drawn from one sample of a study of OX40 agonist ivuxolimab in advanced cancers. Produced via immunoSEQ multiplex PCR; TCRdb's table is partial and in-frame only. The table lists roughly 91,000 clones, approximately 94% of them singletons. The sample was CD4+ or CD8+ T cells sorted from blood, taken in a trial of the OX40 agonist ivuxolimab. Source of these receptors: an adult with an advanced solid tumor such as melanoma, head and neck, liver or kidney cancer. The CDR3 runs from the conserved cysteine through the conserved F or W. Each record gives: J gene, D gene, clone size, V gene, CDR3 DNA, CDR3 protein. D genes are given only for firm matches. Rows may omit the clone size; those that give it use once, few, many or a size class.

TRBJ2-3	.	.	TRBV27	TGTGCCAGCAGTTTTGTCGTTACAGATACGCAGTATTTT	CASSFVVTDTQYF
TRBJ1-2	.	.	TRBV21-1	TGTGCCAGCACCTTAAAGGACAGGGAGATCTATGGCTACACCTTC	CASTLKDREIYGYTF
TRBJ2-1	.	.	TRBV9	TGTGCCAGCAGCCCCCGTGTGGGCGGGAACTACAATGAGCAGTTCTTC	CASSPRVGGNYNEQFF
TRBJ2-3	TRBD2	once	TRBV7-9	TGTGCCAGCAGCGCTAGCGGAGATACGCAGTATTTT	CASSASGDTQYF
TRBJ1-1	.	.	TRBV2	TGTGCCAGCAGTGCATCCGGGCTTGAAGCTTTCTTT	CASSASGLEAFF
TRBJ1-5	.	.	TRBV21-1	TGTGCCAGCAGCAATCACCCGGACAGGAAAGATCAGCCCCAGCATTTT	CASSNHPDRKDQPQHF
TRBJ1-1	.	.	TRBV10-3	TGTGCCATCAGTCTAAGGGGGGGGACTGAAGCTTTCTTT	CAISLRGGTEAFF
TRBJ2-1	.	once	TRBV28	TGTGCCAGCAGTTTGAGCAGTTGGTACAATGAGCAGTTCTTC	CASSLSSWYNEQFF
TRBJ2-7	.	.	TRBV27	TGTGCCAGCAGTTTGCAGGGATACTACGAGCAGTACTTC	CASSLQGYYEQYF
TRBJ2-7	.	.	TRBV4-2	TGTGCCAGCAGGGGCCTGGCCTCCTACGAGCAGTACTTC	CASRGLASYEQYF
TRBJ1-1	TRBD1	.	TRBV6-4	TGTGCCAGCCCCCCGAACCGGGACAGGGAAACTGAAGCTTTCTTT	CASPPNRDRETEAFF
TRBJ2-7	.	.	TRBV4-3	TGCGCCAGCAGCCAAGATCGGGTAGCGGAGTACGAGCAGTACTTC	CASSQDRVAEYEQYF
TRBJ2-5	.	.	TRBV27	TGTGCCAGCAGTTTAGCGCAAAATGGGGAGACCCAGTACTTC	CASSLAQNGETQYF
TRBJ1-1	.	.	TRBV6-1	TGTGCCAGCAGTGAAAAAACCTTGGGCACTGAAGCTTTCTTT	CASSEKTLGTEAFF
TRBJ2-2	TRBD1	.	TRBV9	TGTGCCAGCAGCGCCCCCCGGGACAGGGCTATCACCGGGGAGCTGTTTTTT	CASSAPRDRAITGELFF
TRBJ2-2	.	.	TRBV5-1	TGCGCCAGCAGTGGGGTGGTCCGCGCGAACACCGGGGAGCTGTTTTTT	CASSGVVRANTGELFF
TRBJ2-7	TRBD1	once	TRBV4-1	TGCGCCAGCAGCCAAGAACAGGGGGCGGTATTAGGCGAGCAGTACTTC	CASSQEQGAVLGEQYF
TRBJ1-5	.	.	TRBV6-1	TGTGCCAGCAGTTTTGCGGGCCAGCCCCAGCATTTT	CASSFAGQPQHF
TRBJ1-5	.	once	TRBV4-1	TGCGCCAGCAGCCAAAATCGTCCGGGCAATCAGCCCCAGCATTTT	CASSQNRPGNQPQHF
TRBJ1-3	.	.	TRBV15	TGTGCCACCAGCAAAGACAGAGCCTCTGGAAACACCATATATTTT	CATSKDRASGNTIYF
TRBJ2-2	.	.	TRBV28	TGTGCCAGCAGGTTTGGCACCGGGGAGCTGTTTTTT	CASRFGTGELFF
TRBJ2-5	.	.	TRBV7-9	TGTGCCAGCAGCTTAAATCCAGGGGAAGAGACCCAGTACTTC	CASSLNPGEETQYF
TRBJ2-1	TRBD2	.	TRBV4-1	TGCGCCAGCAGCCATTCCGGGGGGGACTACAATGAGCAGTTCTTC	CASSHSGGDYNEQFF
TRBJ2-7	TRBD2	.	TRBV27	TGTGCCAGCAGTCCGAGGGGTAGCGGGGGTTACGAGCAGTACTTC	CASSPRGSGGYEQYF
TRBJ1-1	TRBD1	once	TRBV5-1	TGCGCCAGTCAGGACAGGGTTGGGACTGAAGCTTTCTTT	CASQDRVGTEAFF
TRBJ2-7	TRBD2	.	TRBV15	TGTGCCACCAGCGGTAGACTAGCGGGGGACGACGAGCAGTACTTC	CATSGRLAGDDEQYF
TRBJ2-7	.	.	TRBV4-1	TGCGCCAGCAGCCAGGCCAGCTTCTCCTACGAGCAGTACTTC	CASSQASFSYEQYF
TRBJ1-1	.	.	TRBV19	TGTGCCAGTAGCCGAGGTTGGGGCAGGGAGTTGGACACTGAAGCTTTCTTT	CASSRGWGRELDTEAFF
TRBJ1-1	.	.	TRBV5-4	TGTGCCAGCAGCTATAGGGGGAACACTGAAGCTTTCTTT	CASSYRGNTEAFF
TRBJ1-2	.	.	TRBV4-2	TGTGCCAGCAGCCAAGACGGTGGAGTCTATGGCTACACCTTC	CASSQDGGVYGYTF
TRBJ1-6	.	.	TRBV4-1	TGCGCCAGCAGCCAAGGGACAGTTTCACCCCTCCACTTT	CASSQGTVSPLHF
TRBJ2-3	TRBD2	.	TRBV5-8	TGTGCCAGCAGCAGTCGGGGGGGCAATACGCAGTATTTT	CASSSRGGNTQYF
TRBJ1-2	.	.	TRBV11-2	TGTGCCAGCAGCTTTTCACAGGGTGGGGGCTACACCTTC	CASSFSQGGGYTF
TRBJ2-1	TRBD2	.	TRBV7-8	TGTGCCAGCAGAGGGGGGATTGGGTCGGGACTAGCCCTACCTAAAGCCTACAATGAGCAGTTCTTC	CASRGGIGSGLALPKAYNEQFF
TRBJ2-1	.	.	TRBV5-6	TGTGCCAGCAGCTTAAGCCCGTACAATGAGCAGTTCTTC	CASSLSPYNEQFF
TRBJ2-2	.	.	TRBV7-9	TGTGCCAGCAGCTTAGGCGTCGGGGAGCTGTTTTTT	CASSLGVGELFF
TRBJ1-1	.	.	TRBV7-9	TGTGCCAGCAGCTTAGATCCGGGAACTGAAGCTTTCTTT	CASSLDPGTEAFF
TRBJ1-4	.	.	TRBV30	TGTGCCTGGAACCGGGACAATAATGAAAAACTGTTTTTT	CAWNRDNNEKLFF
TRBJ1-2	.	.	TRBV25-1	TGTGCCAGCAGCCCGGGACGGAACTATGGCTACACCTTC	CASSPGRNYGYTF
TRBJ1-1	TRBD1	.	TRBV4-1	TGCGCCAGCAGCCAAGTATCAGGGGGGAACACTGAAGCTTTCTTT	CASSQVSGGNTEAFF
TRBJ2-7	.	few	TRBV7-2	TGTGCCAGCAGCTTAGGTGGGATGGCTGACGAGCAGTACTTC	CASSLGGMADEQYF
TRBJ2-7	TRBD2	.	TRBV7-9	TGTGCCAGCAGCCAAGTGACTAGCGGGTCTTTCTACGAGCAGTACTTC	CASSQVTSGSFYEQYF